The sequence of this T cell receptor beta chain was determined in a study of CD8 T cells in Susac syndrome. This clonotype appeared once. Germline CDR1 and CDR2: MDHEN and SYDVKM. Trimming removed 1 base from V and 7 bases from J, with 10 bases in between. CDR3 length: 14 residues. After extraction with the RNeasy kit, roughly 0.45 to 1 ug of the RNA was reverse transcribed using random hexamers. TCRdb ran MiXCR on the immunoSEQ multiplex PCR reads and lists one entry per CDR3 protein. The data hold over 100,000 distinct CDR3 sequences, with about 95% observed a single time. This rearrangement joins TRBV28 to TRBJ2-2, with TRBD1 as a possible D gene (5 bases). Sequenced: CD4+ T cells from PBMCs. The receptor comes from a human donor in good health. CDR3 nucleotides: TGTGCCAGCAGTTTATTAGGGGTTAACGGGGAGCTGTTTTTT. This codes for CASSLLGVNGELFF.